This T cell receptor beta chain derives from a study of tumour-infiltrating T cells in Burkitt lymphoma. Study overall: Overall and progression-free survival were predicted by productive clonality.

CDR1 is SGHRS and CDR2 is YFSETQ in the germline V gene. This CDR3 contains 15 residues. V was cut by 3 bases and J by 3 bases, with 15 bases left in between. Data came from immunoSEQ multiplex PCR; TCRdb stores just in-frame clones and leaves some out. This table holds some 6,300 clones, 10% found once. This clone was counted between two and nine times. V usage is TRBV5-1 and J usage is TRBJ1-2; no clear D gene. The sequenced material came from tumor tissue. The source is a human donor with diffuse large B-cell lymphoma. The CDR3 coding sequence is TGCGCCAGCAGCTACCTAGACCCATTCGACTATGGCTACACCTTC. It translates to CASSYLDPFDYGYTF.